The rows below give T cell receptor beta chains drawn from one sample of a study of shared clonotypes between healthy human individuals. Sequencing used immunoSEQ multiplex PCR; TCRdb keeps in-frame clones, though not all of them. Of about 1.5 million clones listed, roughly 98% are singletons. Sequencing used naive CD4+ T cells sorted from blood. The receptors shown here come from a man younger than 45 in good health. CDR3s include the opening cysteine and the closing phenylalanine or tryptophan. A D gene is named only where the DNA matches it firmly. Where a row states a size, it is once, few, many or the class of an expanded clone; other rows omit it.

d_call	cdr3_length	clone_size	v_call	j_call	cdr3_aa	cdr3_nt
-	14	once	TRBV28	TRBJ2-7	CASNLGTSSYEQYF	TGTGCCAGCAACTTGGGAACCAGCTCCTACGAGCAGTACTTC
-	14	-	TRBV5-4	TRBJ2-3	CASSLAFYTDTQYF	TGTGCCAGCAGCCTGGCTTTTTACACAGATACGCAGTATTTT
-	12	-	TRBV2	TRBJ2-7	CASSQWEYEQYF	TGTGCCAGCAGCCAATGGGAATACGAGCAGTACTTC
TRBD2	15	-	TRBV7-2	TRBJ2-1	CASSSRAGSYNEQFF	TGTGCCAGCAGTTCCCGAGCGGGAAGCTACAATGAGCAGTTCTTC
-	14	-	TRBV11-2	TRBJ2-5	CASSLIEGKETQYF	TGTGCCAGCAGCTTAATCGAGGGGAAAGAGACCCAGTACTTC
TRBD1	16	-	TRBV5-5	TRBJ2-3	CASSLTDRGPGDTQYF	TGTGCCAGCAGTCTCACGGACAGGGGGCCGGGAGATACGCAGTATTTT
-	16	-	TRBV7-2	TRBJ1-5	CASSHDSKYSNQPQHF	TGTGCCAGCAGCCACGACAGTAAATATAGCAATCAGCCCCAGCATTTT
-	12	-	TRBV27	TRBJ2-5	CASSFVGETQYF	TGTGCCAGCAGTTTCGTTGGAGAGACCCAGTACTTC
-	12	-	TRBV30	TRBJ1-2	CAWSVRPGGYTF	TGTGCCTGGAGTGTACGACCAGGGGGCTACACCTTC
TRBD1	14	-	TRBV28	TRBJ2-7	CATHLGQGRYEQYF	TGTGCCACCCATTTAGGACAGGGAAGGTACGAGCAGTACTTC
TRBD1	17	-	TRBV5-6	TRBJ2-3	CASSLQTGTDTTDTQYF	TGTGCCAGCAGCTTACAGACCGGGACAGATACCACAGATACGCAGTATTTT
-	13	-	TRBV5-6	TRBJ1-2	CASSADNNYGYTF	TGTGCCAGCAGCGCGGACAATAACTATGGCTACACCTTC
-	15	-	TRBV25-1	TRBJ2-2	CASRRPGHLTGELFF	TGTGCCAGCAGAAGACCGGGACACTTGACCGGGGAGCTGTTTTTT
TRBD1	14	-	TRBV10-3	TRBJ2-3	CAISDRGITDTQYF	TGTGCCATCTCGGACAGGGGAATCACAGATACGCAGTATTTT
TRBD2	14	-	TRBV5-6	TRBJ2-7	CASSLLAGSGEQYF	TGTGCCAGCAGCCTACTAGCGGGATCGGGTGAGCAGTACTTC
-	15	-	TRBV5-1	TRBJ2-2	CASSLRGWDTGELFF	TGCGCCAGCAGCTTGAGAGGGTGGGACACCGGGGAGCTGTTTTTT
-	16	-	TRBV5-1	TRBJ2-7	CASSLDAGDNSYEQYF	TGCGCCAGCAGCTTGGACGCAGGGGATAATTCCTACGAGCAGTACTTC
TRBD1	16	-	TRBV2	TRBJ2-3	CASSHSGGGKADTQYF	TGTGCCAGCAGCCATTCAGGGGGCGGTAAGGCAGATACGCAGTATTTT